The clone carrying this TCR beta chain occurred many times. Its specificity is unknown. The library targeted TCRbeta and was prepared with unique molecular identifiers. TCRdb itself ran the PCR reads through MiXCR, one entry per CDR3 protein. Among about 830,000 distinct CDR3 sequences listed, less than 20% were seen once. Germline loops: CDR1 MNHEY, CDR2 SVGEGT. Trimming stripped 10 bases from V and 7 bases from J, with 17 bases between. The length of the CDR3 is 13 residues. This sample was taken from a study of T-cell reconstitution after alpha-beta-depleted transplantation in children. Study-wide results and limits: At one year after transplant, newly produced T cells mostly accounted for T-cell counts and diversity. Two months or so post-transplant, alpha-beta T cells reportedly derived from several hundred expanded graft clones. TCRbeta diversity was high at day 60 in some patients (a result of surviving recipient T cells and thymic progenitors).

The chain recombines TRBV6-2 or TRBV6-3 with TRBJ2-1; D is unclear. Specimen: PBMCs, mostly from graft donor cells, collected 360 days after TCRalphabeta/CD19-depleted stem cell transplant. The clonotype was recovered from a male patient between 5 and 17 years old who had a stem cell transplant for acute lymphoblastic leukemia, so the T cells may come from the graft donor. CDR3 amino acids: CATLPAVWNEQFF. CDR3 nucleotides: TGTGCCACGCTCCCAGCCGTGTGGAATGAGCAGTTCTTC.